This TCR beta chain was profiled in a study of cytomegalovirus exposure and HLA in healthy donors. General observations from the study: More than 150 TCR beta chains were listed as cytomegalovirus-associated. Rare TCR sequences dominated, though some public TCRs recurred in many donors. Three chains linked to CMV were shown in vitro to be specific for CMV antigens.

This clone appeared a few times. The target antigen is unknown. Trimming removed 1 base from V and 1 base from J; junction bases left unmatched: 7. Per germline, CDR1 KGHSH and CDR2 LQKENI. The CDR3 extends over 18 amino acids. The repertoire was sequenced with immunoSEQ multiplex PCR; TCRdb's copy has only in-frame clones and lacks some. In the table there are fewer than 250,000 clones, 70% to 90% of which are singletons. The donors were members of the validation cohort comprising 120 subjects, separate from the approximately 670-subject first cohort. This receptor was identified in a woman aged 18 to 35 in good health and CMV-seronegative. The gene calls are TRBV18 and TRBJ1-5, with 10 bases fitting TRBD1. The sample was PBMCs. CDR3 sequence: CASSPLRQGAGSNQPQHF. The CDR3, as DNA: TGTGCCAGCTCACCACTGAGACAGGGGGCAGGGAGCAATCAGCCCCAGCATTTT.